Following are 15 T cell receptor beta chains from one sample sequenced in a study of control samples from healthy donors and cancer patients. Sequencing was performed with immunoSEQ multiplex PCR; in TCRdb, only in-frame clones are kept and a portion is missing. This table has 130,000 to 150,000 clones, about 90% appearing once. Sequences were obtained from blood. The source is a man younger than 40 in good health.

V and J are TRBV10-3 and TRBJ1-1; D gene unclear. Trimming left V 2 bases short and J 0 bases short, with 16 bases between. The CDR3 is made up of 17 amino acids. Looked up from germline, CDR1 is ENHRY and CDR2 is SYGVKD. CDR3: CAISEPRDTRMNTEAFF. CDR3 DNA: TGTGCCATCAGTGAGCCTAGAGATACACGGATGAACACTGAAGCTTTCTTT.

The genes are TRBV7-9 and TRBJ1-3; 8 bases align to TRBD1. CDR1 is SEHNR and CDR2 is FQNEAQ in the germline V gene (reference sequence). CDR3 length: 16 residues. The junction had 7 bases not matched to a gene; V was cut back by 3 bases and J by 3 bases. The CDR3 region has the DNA TGTGCCAGCAGCTTTCGGCGGACAGGGAATGGAAACACCATATATTTT. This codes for CASSFRRTGNGNTIYF.

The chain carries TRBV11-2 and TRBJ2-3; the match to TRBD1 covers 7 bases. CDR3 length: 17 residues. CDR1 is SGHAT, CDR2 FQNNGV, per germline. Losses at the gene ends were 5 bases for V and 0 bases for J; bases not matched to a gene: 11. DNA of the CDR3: TGTGCCAGCAGCCCCGGGACAGACTTTTATAGCACAGATACGCAGTATTTT. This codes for CASSPGTDFYSTDTQYF.

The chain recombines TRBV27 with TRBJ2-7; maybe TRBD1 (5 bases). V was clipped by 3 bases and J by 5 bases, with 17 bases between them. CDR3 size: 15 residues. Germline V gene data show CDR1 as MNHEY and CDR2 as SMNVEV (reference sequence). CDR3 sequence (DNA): TGTGCCAGCAGTTTGGTTCCAAGTGGGGCCGACGAGCAGTACTTC. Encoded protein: CASSLVPSGADEQYF.

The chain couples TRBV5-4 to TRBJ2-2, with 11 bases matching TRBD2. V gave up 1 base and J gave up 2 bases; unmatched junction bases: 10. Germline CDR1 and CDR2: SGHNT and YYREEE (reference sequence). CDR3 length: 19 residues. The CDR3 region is CASSLLSSGGRINTGELFF. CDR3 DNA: TGTGCCAGCAGCTTGTTGTCTAGCGGGGGGCGAATAAACACCGGGGAGCTGTTTTTT.

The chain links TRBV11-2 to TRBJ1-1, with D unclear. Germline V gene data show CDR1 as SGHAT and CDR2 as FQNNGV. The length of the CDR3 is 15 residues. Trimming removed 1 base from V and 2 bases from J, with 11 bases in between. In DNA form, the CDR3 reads TGTGCCAGCAGCTTAGTTTCGGCGCCCAACACTGAAGCTTTCTTT. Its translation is CASSLVSAPNTEAFF.

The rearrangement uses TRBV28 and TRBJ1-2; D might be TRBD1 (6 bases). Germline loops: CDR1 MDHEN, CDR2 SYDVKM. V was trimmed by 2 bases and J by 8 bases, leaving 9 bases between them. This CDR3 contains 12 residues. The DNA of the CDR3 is TGTGCCAGCAGTTTAATGGGGGCCGGCTACACCTTC. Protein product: CASSLMGAGYTF.

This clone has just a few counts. CDR3 amino acids: CASSLDPGGNQPQHF. The CDR3 DNA reads TGTGCCAGCAGCTTAGATCCAGGAGGCAATCAGCCCCAGCATTTT. V and J are TRBV7-8 and TRBJ1-5, with D uncertain. There are 15 residues in the CDR3. Germline V lookup: CDR1 SGHVS, CDR2 FQNEAQ. Trimming left V 1 base short and J 2 bases short, with 9 bases between. The whole variable domain, remainder taken from reference TRBV7-8 and TRBJ1-5, is GAGVSQSPRYKVAKRGQDVALRCDPISGHVSLFWYQQALGQGPEFLTYFQNEAQLDKSGLPSDRFFAERPEGSVSTLKIQRTQQEDSAVYLCASSLDPGGNQPQHFGDGTRLSIL.

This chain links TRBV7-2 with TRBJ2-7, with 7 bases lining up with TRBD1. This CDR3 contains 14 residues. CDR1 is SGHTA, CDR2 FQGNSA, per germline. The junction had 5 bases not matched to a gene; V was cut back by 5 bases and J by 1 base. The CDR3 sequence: CASSLRDRSYEQYF. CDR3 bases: TGTGCCAGCAGCCTCCGGGACAGATCCTACGAGCAGTACTTC.

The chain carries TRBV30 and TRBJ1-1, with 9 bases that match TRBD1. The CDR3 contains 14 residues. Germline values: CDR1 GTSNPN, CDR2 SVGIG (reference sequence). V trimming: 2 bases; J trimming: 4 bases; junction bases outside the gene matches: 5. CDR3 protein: CAWSTTGGSTEAFF. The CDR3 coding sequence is TGTGCCTGGAGTACGACAGGGGGAAGCACTGAAGCTTTCTTT.

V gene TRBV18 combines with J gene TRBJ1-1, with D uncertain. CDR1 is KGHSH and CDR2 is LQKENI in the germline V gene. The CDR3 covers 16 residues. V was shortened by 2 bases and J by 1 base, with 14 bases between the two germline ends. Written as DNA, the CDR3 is TGTGCCAGCTCACCAGGGCTGCGCAGAGAGAACACTGAAGCTTTCTTT. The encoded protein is CASSPGLRRENTEAFF.

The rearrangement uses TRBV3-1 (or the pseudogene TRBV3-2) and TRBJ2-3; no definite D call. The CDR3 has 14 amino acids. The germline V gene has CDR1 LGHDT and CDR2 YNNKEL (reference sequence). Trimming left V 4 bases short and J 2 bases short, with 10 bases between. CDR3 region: CASSLLTYTDTQYF. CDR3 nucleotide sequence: TGTGCCAGCAGCCTCTTGACTTACACAGATACGCAGTATTTT.

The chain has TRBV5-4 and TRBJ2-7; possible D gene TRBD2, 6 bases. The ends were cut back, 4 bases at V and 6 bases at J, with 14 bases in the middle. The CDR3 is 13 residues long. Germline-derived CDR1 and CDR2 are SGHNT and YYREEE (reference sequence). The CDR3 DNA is TGTGCCAGCAGCCCGGGACTCCCACTCGAGCAGTACTTC. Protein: CASSPGLPLEQYF.

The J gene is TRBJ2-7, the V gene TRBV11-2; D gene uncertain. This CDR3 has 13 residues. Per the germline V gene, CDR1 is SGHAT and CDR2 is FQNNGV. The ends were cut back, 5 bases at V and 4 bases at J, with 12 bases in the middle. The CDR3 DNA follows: TGTGCCAGCAGCCCCAGAGCATCATACGAGCAGTACTTC. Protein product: CASSPRASYEQYF.

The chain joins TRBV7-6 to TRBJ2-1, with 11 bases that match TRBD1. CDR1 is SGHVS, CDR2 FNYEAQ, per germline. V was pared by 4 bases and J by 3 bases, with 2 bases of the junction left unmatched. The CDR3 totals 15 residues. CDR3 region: CASSSGTGGYNEQFF. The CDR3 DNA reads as TGTGCCAGCAGCTCCGGGACAGGGGGCTACAATGAGCAGTTCTTC.